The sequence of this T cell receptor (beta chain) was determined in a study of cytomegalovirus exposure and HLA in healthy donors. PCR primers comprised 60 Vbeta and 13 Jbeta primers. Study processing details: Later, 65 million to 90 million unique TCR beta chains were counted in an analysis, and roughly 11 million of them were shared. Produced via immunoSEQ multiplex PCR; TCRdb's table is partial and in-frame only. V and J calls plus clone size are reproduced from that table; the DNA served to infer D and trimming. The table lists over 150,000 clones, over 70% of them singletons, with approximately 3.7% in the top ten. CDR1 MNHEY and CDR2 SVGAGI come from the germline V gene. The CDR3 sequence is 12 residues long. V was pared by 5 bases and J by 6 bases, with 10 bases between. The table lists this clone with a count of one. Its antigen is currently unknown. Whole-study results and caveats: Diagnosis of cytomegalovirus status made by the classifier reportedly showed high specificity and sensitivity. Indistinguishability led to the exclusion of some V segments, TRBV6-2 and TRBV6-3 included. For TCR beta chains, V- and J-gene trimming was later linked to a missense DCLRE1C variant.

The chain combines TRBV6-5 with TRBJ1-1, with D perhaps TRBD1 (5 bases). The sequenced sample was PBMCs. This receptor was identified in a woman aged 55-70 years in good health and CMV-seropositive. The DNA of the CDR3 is TGTGCCAGCAGTAGCCGGGGGGCTGAAGCTTTCTTT. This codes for CASSSRGAEAFF.